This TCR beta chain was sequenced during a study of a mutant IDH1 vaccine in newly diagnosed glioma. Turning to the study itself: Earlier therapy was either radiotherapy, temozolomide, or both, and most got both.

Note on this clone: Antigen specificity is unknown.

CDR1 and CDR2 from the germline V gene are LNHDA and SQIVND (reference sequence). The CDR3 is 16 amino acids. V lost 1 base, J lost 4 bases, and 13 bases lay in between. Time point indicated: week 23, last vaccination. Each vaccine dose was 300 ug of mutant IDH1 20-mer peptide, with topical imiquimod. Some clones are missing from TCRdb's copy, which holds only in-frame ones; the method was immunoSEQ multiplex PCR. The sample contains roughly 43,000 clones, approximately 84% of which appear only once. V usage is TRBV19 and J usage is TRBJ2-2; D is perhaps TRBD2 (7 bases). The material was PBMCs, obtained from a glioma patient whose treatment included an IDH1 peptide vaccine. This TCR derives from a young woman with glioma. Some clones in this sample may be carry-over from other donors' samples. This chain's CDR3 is CASSIGGGRATGELFF. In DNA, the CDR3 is TGTGCCAGTAGTATAGGGGGGGGCAGGGCCACCGGGGAGCTGTTTTTT.